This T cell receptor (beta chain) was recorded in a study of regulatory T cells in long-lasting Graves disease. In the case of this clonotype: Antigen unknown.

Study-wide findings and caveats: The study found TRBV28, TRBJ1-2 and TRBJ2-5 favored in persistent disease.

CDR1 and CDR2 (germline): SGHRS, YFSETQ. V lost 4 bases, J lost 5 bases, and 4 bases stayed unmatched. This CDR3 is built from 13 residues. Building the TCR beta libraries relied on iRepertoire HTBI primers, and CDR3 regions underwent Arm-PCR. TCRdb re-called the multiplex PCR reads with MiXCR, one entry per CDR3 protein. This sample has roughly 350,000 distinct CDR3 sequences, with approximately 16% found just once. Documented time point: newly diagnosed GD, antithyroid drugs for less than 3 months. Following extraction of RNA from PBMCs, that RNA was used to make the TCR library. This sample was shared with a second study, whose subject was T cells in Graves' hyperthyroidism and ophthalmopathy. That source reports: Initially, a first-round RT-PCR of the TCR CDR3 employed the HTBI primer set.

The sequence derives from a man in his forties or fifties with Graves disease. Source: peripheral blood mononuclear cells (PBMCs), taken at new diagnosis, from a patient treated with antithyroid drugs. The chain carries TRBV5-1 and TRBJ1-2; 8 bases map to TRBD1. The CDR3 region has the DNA TGCGCCAGCAGCCAAGGACAGGGTTATGGCTACACCTTC. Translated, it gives CASSQGQGYGYTF.